This record looks at one T cell receptor beta chain sequence and its context. Germline V lookup: CDR1 SGHTA, CDR2 FQGNSA. The CDR3 runs 16 residues. V was clipped by 2 bases and J by 4 bases, with 16 bases between them. Clones were sequenced by immunoSEQ multiplex PCR, and TCRdb holds only the in-frame ones, with some missing. This table holds about 71,000 clones, over 85% found once. This specimen comes from a study of control samples from healthy donors and cancer patients. The clonotype comes from a man aged 55 to 70 with lung cancer. The sequencing sample was made of PBMCs. The V and J genes are TRBV7-2 and TRBJ2-3, with D perhaps TRBD2 (5 bases). In DNA, the CDR3 is TGTGCCAGCAGCTTAACCACATCGTTGAGGGCAGATACGCAGTATTTT. Encoded protein: CASSLTTSLRADTQYF. The whole variable domain, remainder taken from reference TRBV7-2 and TRBJ2-3, is GAGVSQSPSNKVTEKGKDVELRCDPISGHTALYWYRQSLGQGLEFLIYFQGNSAPDKSGLPSDRFSAERTGGSVSTLTIQRTQQEDSAVYLCASSLTTSLRADTQYFGPGTRLTVL.